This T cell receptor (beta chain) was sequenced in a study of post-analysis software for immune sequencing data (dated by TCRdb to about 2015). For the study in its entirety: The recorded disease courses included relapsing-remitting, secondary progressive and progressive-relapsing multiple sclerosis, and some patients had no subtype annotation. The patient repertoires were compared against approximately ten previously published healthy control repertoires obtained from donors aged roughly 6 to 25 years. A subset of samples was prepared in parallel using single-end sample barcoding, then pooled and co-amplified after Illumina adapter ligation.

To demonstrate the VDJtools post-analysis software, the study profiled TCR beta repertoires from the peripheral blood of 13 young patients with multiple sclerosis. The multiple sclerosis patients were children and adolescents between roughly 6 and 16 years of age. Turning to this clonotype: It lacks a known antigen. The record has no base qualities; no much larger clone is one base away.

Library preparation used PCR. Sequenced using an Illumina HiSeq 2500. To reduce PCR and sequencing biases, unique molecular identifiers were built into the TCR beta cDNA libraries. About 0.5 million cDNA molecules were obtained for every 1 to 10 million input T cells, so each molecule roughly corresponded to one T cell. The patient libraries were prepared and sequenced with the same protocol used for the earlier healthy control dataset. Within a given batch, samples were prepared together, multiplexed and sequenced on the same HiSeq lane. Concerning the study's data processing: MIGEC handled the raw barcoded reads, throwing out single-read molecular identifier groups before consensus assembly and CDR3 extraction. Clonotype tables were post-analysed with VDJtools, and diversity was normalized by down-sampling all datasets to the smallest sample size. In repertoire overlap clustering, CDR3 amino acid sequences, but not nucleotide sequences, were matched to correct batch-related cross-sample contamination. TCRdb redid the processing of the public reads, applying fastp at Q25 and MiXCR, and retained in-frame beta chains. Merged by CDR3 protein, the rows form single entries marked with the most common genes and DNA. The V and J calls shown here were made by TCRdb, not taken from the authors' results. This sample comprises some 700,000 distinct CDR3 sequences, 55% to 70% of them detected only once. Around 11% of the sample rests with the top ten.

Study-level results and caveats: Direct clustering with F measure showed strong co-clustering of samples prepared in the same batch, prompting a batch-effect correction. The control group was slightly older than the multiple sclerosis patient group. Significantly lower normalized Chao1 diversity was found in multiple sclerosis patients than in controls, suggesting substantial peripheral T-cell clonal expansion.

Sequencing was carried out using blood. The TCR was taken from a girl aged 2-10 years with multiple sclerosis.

The nucleotide sequence reads as follows: TGTGCCAGTAGTAAGACTAGCGGGTTCGAGGGGGAGACCCAGTACTTC. Its translation is CASSKTSGFEGETQYF. The V gene is TRBV19 and the J gene is TRBJ2-5, with 10 bases aligning to TRBD2. Inclusive of the bounding cysteine and phenylalanine, the CDR3 is 16 residues long. Only the CDR3 region is kept as DNA, spanning 48 bases read in frame from base 1. Per the germline V gene (reference sequence), LNHDA is the CDR1 and SQIVND is the CDR2. V ends up 4 bases short and J 5 bases short, with an unmatched junction base count of 10.